These 31 T cell receptor beta chains originate from one sample sequenced in a study of blood T cell repertoires in COVID-19. The data were produced by immunoSEQ multiplex PCR, yet TCRdb's version contains in-frame clones alone and is incomplete. Here the sample spans approximately 200,000 clones, 88% being singletons. What was sequenced was peripheral blood. The receptor set was obtained from a woman under 40 with acute or convalescent COVID-19.

This clone was detected once. The V and J genes are TRBV21-1 and TRBJ2-3; the table names TRBD2, a call not compared with the DNA. TRBV21-1 is a documented pseudogene. CDR3 size: 15 residues. This chain's CDR3 is CARNSGTSESDTQYF. CDR3 in DNA: TGTGCCCGAAACTCAGGGACTAGCGAGTCTGATACGCAGTATTTT.

This chain links TRBV4-1 with TRBJ2-2; no definite D call. The CDR3 length is 16 residues. V lost 2 bases, J lost 4 bases, and 14 bases lay in between. Germline V CDR1 and CDR2: MGHRA, YSYEKL. The CDR3 reads CASSQTTVGGTGELFF. The CDR3 DNA reads TGCGCCAGCAGCCAAACAACGGTCGGCGGCACCGGGGAGCTGTTTTTT.

This clone has more than one count but fewer than ten. The chain joins TRBV6-5 to TRBJ1-5; maybe TRBD1 (5 bases). Per germline, CDR1 MNHEY and CDR2 SVGAGI. Trimming removed 5 bases from V and 4 bases from J, with 12 bases in between. This CDR3 contains 14 residues. The CDR3 sequence is CASSQTDVNQPQHF. CDR3 DNA: TGTGCCAGCAGTCAGACAGACGTAAATCAGCCCCAGCATTTT.

The DNA of the CDR3 is TGTGCCAGCAGCGCCGGGAATTCACCCCTCCACTTT. Translation gives CASSAGNSPLHF. The chain is built from TRBV9 and TRBJ1-6; D not certain. The CDR3 sequence is 12 residues long. With 3 bases removed from V and 7 bases from J, the gap between germline ends came to 5 bases. Germline CDR1 SGDLS, CDR2 YYNGEE.

The chain links TRBV5-1 to TRBJ2-1, with TRBD2 matching 9 bases. The germline gives CDR1 SGHRS, CDR2 YFSETQ. CDR3 length: 16 residues. After removal of 2 bases from V and 6 bases from J, the junction contained 9 bases not matched to a gene. CDR3 sequence reads: CASSFPQREVGNEQFF. In DNA, the CDR3 is TGCGCCAGCAGCTTCCCCCAGCGGGAGGTGGGCAATGAGCAGTTCTTC.

The CDR3 nucleotides are TGTGCCATCAGTGAGGGGACTAGCGGGAGGGAGACCCAGTACTTC. It translates to CAISEGTSGRETQYF. The V and J genes are TRBV10-3 and TRBJ2-5; 15 nucleotides line up with TRBD2. V shed 2 bases, J shed 5 bases, and the junction held 0 bases outside the gene matches. From germline, CDR1 is ENHRY and CDR2 SYGVKD. The CDR3 has 15 amino acids.

The chain joins TRBV2 to TRBJ2-1; D gene uncertain. Per germline, CDR1 SNHLY and CDR2 FYNNEI. Between the trimmed V and J ends, which lost 3 bases and 4 bases, there was a span of 7 bases. The CDR3 totals 13 residues. As DNA, the CDR3 is TGTGCCAGCAGTGATAGTAAGTACAATGAGCAGTTCTTC. As protein: CASSDSKYNEQFF. The full variable domain, with the rest looked up from reference TRBV2 and TRBJ2-1, is EPEVTQTPSHQVTQMGQEVILRCVPISNHLYFYWYRQILGQKVEFLVSFYNNEISEKSEIFDDQFSVERPDGSNFTLKIRSTKLEDSAMYFCASSDSKYNEQFFGPGTRLTVL.

This rearrangement joins TRBV6-5 to TRBJ2-5; no clear D gene. From germline, CDR1 is MNHEY and CDR2 SVGAGI. V was clipped by 2 bases and J by 5 bases, with 9 bases between them. The CDR3 totals 13 residues. The CDR3 reads CASSYLPRETQYF. CDR3 bases: TGTGCCAGCAGTTACCTTCCCCGGGAGACCCAGTACTTC.

The chain is built from TRBV5-1 and TRBJ1-1; no firm D call. Germline V lookup: CDR1 SGHRS, CDR2 YFSETQ. The ends were cut back, 0 bases at V and 6 bases at J, with 9 bases in the middle. CDR3 length: 13 residues. The CDR3 is CASSLAPSAEAFF. CDR3 sequence (DNA): TGCGCCAGCAGCTTGGCCCCCAGCGCTGAAGCTTTCTTT.

The chain recombines TRBV5-1 with TRBJ2-1, with unresolved D. Germline assignment: CDR1 SGHRS and CDR2 YFSETQ. CDR3 length equals 12 residues. V was pared by 3 bases and J by 8 bases, with 9 bases between. The CDR3 bases are TGCGCCAGCAGCTGGGCACGTGATGAGCAGTTCTTC. The encoded protein is CASSWARDEQFF. The full variable domain, completed using reference TRBV5-1 and TRBJ2-1, is KAGVTQTPRYLIKTRGQQVTLSCSPISGHRSVSWYQQTPGQGLQFLFEYFSETQRNKGNFPGRFSGRQFSNSRSEMNVSTLELGDSALYLCASSWARDEQFFGPGTRLTVL.

The chain uses TRBV6-5 and TRBJ2-7; 7 bases map to TRBD1. From germline, CDR1 is MNHEY and CDR2 SVGAGI. V lost 8 bases, J lost 5 bases, and 15 bases stayed unmatched. The CDR3 is 15 amino acids. Here the CDR3 DNA reads TGTGCCAGCCGGAAGGACAGGCGGTTATGGGACGAGCAGTACTTC. Residues: CASRKDRRLWDEQYF.

The chain recombines TRBV7-9 with TRBJ1-3; TRBD1 agrees at 7 bases. V shed 5 bases, J shed 2 bases, and the junction held 15 bases outside the gene matches. CDR1 SEHNR and CDR2 FQNEAQ come from the germline V gene (reference sequence). The CDR3 runs 18 residues. In DNA, the CDR3 is TGTGCCAGCAGCGCCCCACCGGGACAGAATGTGGCTGGAAACACCATATATTTT. Translation: CASSAPPGQNVAGNTIYF. Full variable domain (remainder filled in from reference TRBV7-9 and TRBJ1-3): DTGVSQNPRHKITKRGQNVTFRCDPISEHNRLYWYRQTLGQGPEFLTYFQNEAQLEKSRLLSDRFSAERPKGSFSTLEIQRTEQGDSAMYLCASSAPPGQNVAGNTIYFGEGSWLTVV.

V gene TRBV5-1 combines with J gene TRBJ2-1, with D unresolved. The CDR3 extends over 14 amino acids. V shed 2 bases and J shed 0 bases, with 6 bases lying between them. Germline V CDR1 and CDR2: SGHRS, YFSETQ. CDR3 nucleotides: TGCGCCAGCAGCTTATATCCCTCCTACAATGAGCAGTTCTTC. This sequence encodes CASSLYPSYNEQFF.

Written as DNA, the CDR3 is TGTGCCAGCAGCTTGGAGGGCAGGGGACAGCCCCAGCATTTT. Its protein is CASSLEGRGQPQHF. The genes are TRBV5-5 and TRBJ1-5, with D tentatively TRBD1 (6 bases). The CDR3 runs 14 residues. The germline V gene encodes CDR1 SGHKS and CDR2 YYEKEE (reference sequence). Trimming took 0 bases from V and 7 from J, leaving 11 bases between them.

This chain links TRBV3-1 (or the pseudogene TRBV3-2) with TRBJ2-5; no reliable D call. CDR3 length equals 13 residues. CDR1 is LGHDT, CDR2 YNNKEL, per germline (reference sequence). V lost 2 bases and J 1 base, leaving 5 bases between the germline ends. The CDR3 loop reads CASSQISQETQYF. The CDR3 coding sequence is TGTGCCAGCAGCCAAATCAGCCAAGAGACCCAGTACTTC.

The chain employs TRBV5-1 and TRBJ2-3; 11 nucleotides align to TRBD1. Losses at the gene ends were 4 bases for V and 5 bases for J; bases not matched to a gene: 6. CDR1 is SGHRS, CDR2 YFSETQ, per germline. This CDR3 region has 15 residues. The CDR3 spells CASSPGQGAGDTQYF. The CDR3 coding sequence is TGCGCCAGCAGCCCTGGACAGGGGGCAGGAGATACGCAGTATTTT.

The rearrangement uses TRBV27 and TRBJ1-2; a weak D match, TRBD1 (6 bases). Trimming took 2 bases from V and 5 from J, leaving 24 bases between them. Germline V gene lookup returns CDR1 MNHEY and CDR2 SMNVEV (reference sequence). The CDR3 length is 18 residues. The CDR3 loop is CASSLKRQGPNLWYGYTF. CDR3 in DNA: TGTGCCAGCAGTTTAAAACGTCAGGGGCCCAATTTGTGGTATGGCTACACCTTC.

This chain connects TRBV29-1 to TRBJ1-1; D is unresolved. Trimming took 4 bases from V and 0 from J, leaving 9 bases between them. CDR3 size: 13 residues. Germline CDR1 SQVTM, CDR2 ANQGSEA. CDR3 loop: CSVVVTLNTEAFF. CDR3 DNA sequence: TGCAGCGTTGTAGTGACACTGAACACTGAAGCTTTCTTT.

This sequence joins TRBV19 and TRBJ2-7; 7 positions match TRBD1. The germline V gene encodes CDR1 LNHDA and CDR2 SQIVND (reference sequence). This CDR3 is built from 12 residues. The ends lost 9 bases at V and 3 bases at J; junction bases unmatched: 5. CDR3 amino acids: CASRDSVYEQYF. The CDR3 DNA reads as TGTGCCAGCCGGGACAGTGTCTACGAGCAGTACTTC.

The chain has TRBV5-1 and TRBJ2-3; 14 bases match TRBD2. The CDR3 is 16 amino acids. V was pared by 6 bases and J by 3 bases, with 6 bases of the junction left unmatched. The V gene's germline CDR1 is SGHRS and CDR2 YFSETQ. The CDR3 sequence is CASTKTSGRGTDTQYF. The CDR3 region has the DNA TGCGCCAGCACAAAGACTAGCGGGAGGGGAACAGATACGCAGTATTTT.

The chain carries TRBV6-5 and TRBJ2-7, with 8 bases identical to TRBD2. The germline gives CDR1 MNHEY, CDR2 SVGAGI. J was trimmed by 10 bases and V by 6 bases; bases with no gene match: 11. CDR3 size: 13 residues. CDR3 DNA sequence: TGTGCCAGCAGAGGCAGCGGGAGTGTCGATCAGTACTTC. Translation: CASRGSGSVDQYF.

This chain joins TRBV15 and TRBJ1-4, with D tentatively TRBD1 (5 bases). Germline V lookup: CDR1 LNHNV, CDR2 YYDKDF (reference sequence). The V end lost 4 bases, the J end lost 7 bases, and 10 bases lay between the germline ends. This CDR3 is 13 amino acids long. The CDR3 loop reads CATSTRVGEKLFF. CDR3 nucleotides: TGTGCCACCAGCACCAGGGTTGGTGAAAAACTGTTTTTT.

This sequence joins TRBV19 and TRBJ2-6, with D perhaps TRBD2 (5 bases). CDR1 is LNHDA and CDR2 is SQIVND in the germline V gene (reference sequence). V lost 1 base to trimming and J lost 4 bases, with 20 bases between them. The CDR3 is made up of 19 amino acids. The CDR3 bases are TGTGCCAGTAGTATAGTTGCTCTACGGGGATTAGTCGGGGCCAACGTCCTGACTTTC. Translated: CASSIVALRGLVGANVLTF.

The V gene is TRBV9, the J gene TRBJ2-2; D not resolved. The CDR3 is 13 amino acids. Germline loops: CDR1 SGDLS, CDR2 YYNGEE. Trimming pared 0 bases from V and 4 bases from J, leaving 4 bases between. CDR3 sequence reads: CASSVVSTGELFF. The CDR3 DNA follows: TGTGCCAGCAGCGTAGTTAGCACCGGGGAGCTGTTTTTT.

The rearrangement links TRBV4-1 to TRBJ1-4; maybe TRBD1 (5 bases). The germline gives CDR1 MGHRA, CDR2 YSYEKL. Trimming pared 0 bases from V and 10 bases from J, leaving 15 bases between. The length of the CDR3 is 15 residues. The CDR3 sequence: CASSQDLIRGGKLFF. The CDR3 DNA reads TGCGCCAGCAGCCAAGATCTGATTAGGGGAGGAAAACTGTTTTTT.

The CDR3 DNA reads TGCGCCAGCAGCCAAGAGGGGACAGGCGGCTACGAGCAGTACTTC. Amino acid sequence: CASSQEGTGGYEQYF. J is TRBJ2-7 and V is TRBV4-1, with 8 bases that match TRBD1. Trimming took 0 bases from V and 3 from J; bases not matched to a gene: 4. Germline V gives CDR1 MGHRA, CDR2 YSYEKL. The CDR3 covers 15 residues.

V usage is TRBV2 and J usage is TRBJ2-3, with D unclear. The CDR3 sequence is 14 residues long. The V and J ends lost 3 bases and 0 bases respectively, with 7 bases between them. CDR1 and CDR2 (germline): SNHLY, FYNNEI. As DNA, the CDR3 is TGTGCCAGCAGTGACCTGACTAGCACAGATACGCAGTATTTT. It yields the protein CASSDLTSTDTQYF. The entire variable domain, with the rest obtained from reference TRBV2 and TRBJ2-3, is as follows: EPEVTQTPSHQVTQMGQEVILRCVPISNHLYFYWYRQILGQKVEFLVSFYNNEISEKSEIFDDQFSVERPDGSNFTLKIRSTKLEDSAMYFCASSDLTSTDTQYFGPGTRLTVL.

This chain connects TRBV7-8 to TRBJ1-6; D may be TRBD1 (6 bases). Trimming stripped 8 bases from V and 10 bases from J, with 15 bases between. This CDR3 is 13 amino acids long. Germline CDR1 reads SGHVS; CDR2 reads FQNEAQ. CDR3 bases: TGTGCCAGCCGATCAGGGGCTCTCTCACCCCTCCACTTT. It specifies CASRSGALSPLHF.

V is TRBV5-5 and J is TRBJ2-3; D might be TRBD2 (6 bases). In germline, CDR1 is SGHKS, CDR2 YYEKEE (reference sequence). V dropped 1 base and J dropped 6 bases, with 6 bases sitting between them. This CDR3 region has 12 residues. The CDR3 DNA follows: TGTGCCAGCAGCTTGAGCGGGGATACGCAGTATTTT. It is translated as CASSLSGDTQYF.

The chain is built from TRBV29-1 and TRBJ2-2, with unresolved D. Germline V lookup: CDR1 SQVTM, CDR2 ANQGSEA. The CDR3 extends over 13 amino acids. V lost 4 bases and J lost 0, with 6 bases in between. The CDR3 reads CSVGPANTGELFF. CDR3 nucleotides: TGCAGCGTTGGTCCGGCGAACACCGGGGAGCTGTTTTTT.

V gene TRBV7-2 combines with J gene TRBJ2-5; possibly TRBD2 for D (5 bases). The V end was cut by 0 bases, the J end by 6 bases, with 14 bases between. The CDR3 extends over 15 amino acids. Germline CDR1 SGHTA, CDR2 FQGNSA. This chain's CDR3 is CASSLASGGLQTQYF. In nucleotides, the CDR3 is TGTGCCAGCAGCTTAGCGTCAGGCGGGTTACAGACCCAGTACTTC.